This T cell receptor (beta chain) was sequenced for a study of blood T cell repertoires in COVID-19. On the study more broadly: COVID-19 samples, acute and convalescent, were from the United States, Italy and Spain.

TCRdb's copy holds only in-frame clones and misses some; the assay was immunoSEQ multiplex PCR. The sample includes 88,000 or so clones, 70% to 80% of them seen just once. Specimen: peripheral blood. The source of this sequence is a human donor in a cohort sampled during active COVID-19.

The chain's CDR3 is CASNGGQGYYGYTF. The CDR3 nucleotides read TGTGCCAGTAACGGGGGACAGGGCTACTATGGCTACACCTTC. This sequence joins TRBV19 and TRBJ1-2; 9 bases agree with TRBD1. CDR3 length: 14 residues. The V and J ends lost 7 bases and 3 bases, in that order; junction bases with no gene match: 6. Germline V gene lookup returns CDR1 LNHDA and CDR2 SQIVND (reference sequence).